This T cell receptor beta chain originates from a study of cytomegalovirus exposure and HLA in healthy donors. Study background: The approximately 120 million unique TCR beta sequences, from roughly 170 million T cells, were found by an earlier analysis. The study's findings and limits: An Asian-associated ancestry cluster reportedly showed fewer N-insertions than the roughly 700-donor mean in a later analysis.

The germline V gene has CDR1 SQVTM and CDR2 ANQGSEA. The CDR3 is 12 amino acids. V trimming: 7 bases; J trimming: 3 bases; junction bases outside the gene matches: 4. Amplification used 60 Vbeta primers and 13 Jbeta primers. TCRdb keeps only in-frame clones here, not all; method: immunoSEQ multiplex PCR. This table has under 150,000 clones, 73% appearing once. For this clone: The antigen is undetermined.

This chain links TRBV29-1 with TRBJ1-1; TRBD1 aligns across 8 bases. The sample consisted of PBMCs. The sequence came from a human donor in good health. The CDR3 DNA reads as TGCAGCGGTGTGACAGGGGACACTGAAGCTTTCTTT. The encoded protein is CSGVTGDTEAFF.